A selection of T cell receptor beta chains follows, all from one sample in a study of T-cell reconstitution after alpha-beta-depleted transplantation in children. TCRdb analysed the PCR reads with MiXCR anew, one entry per CDR3 protein. The data hold about 870,000 distinct CDR3 sequences, with roughly 15% observed a single time. Sequenced here: PBMCs, mostly from graft donor cells, sampled 360 days after TCRalphabeta/CD19-depleted stem cell transplant. These receptors came from a male patient younger than 18 who had a stem cell transplant for acute lymphoblastic leukemia, so the T cells may come from the graft donor. CDR3s include the opening cysteine and the closing phenylalanine or tryptophan. A D gene is named only where the DNA matches it firmly. Where a row states a size, it is once, few, many or the class of an expanded clone; other rows omit it.

d_call: TRBD1
v_call: TRBV6-5
j_call: TRBJ1-5
clone_size: .
cdr3_aa: CASSYSDRPLAPQHF
cdr3_nt: TGTGCCAGCAGTTACTCGGACAGGCCCCTTGCGCCCCAGCATTTT

d_call: .
v_call: TRBV7-9
j_call: TRBJ1-1
clone_size: few
cdr3_aa: CASSPPWGGTEAFF
cdr3_nt: TGTGCCAGCAGCCCCCCCTGGGGTGGCACTGAAGCTTTCTTT

d_call: .
v_call: TRBV28
j_call: TRBJ2-3
clone_size: many
cdr3_aa: CASSLTLRGRIFF
cdr3_nt: TGTGCCAGCAGCCTAACCCTCCGGGGCCGTATATTTTTT

d_call: .
v_call: TRBV29-1
j_call: TRBJ2-5
clone_size: many
cdr3_aa: CSVGITQETQYF
cdr3_nt: TGCAGCGTCGGGATTACTCAAGAGACCCAGTACTTC

d_call: TRBD1
v_call: TRBV5-6
j_call: TRBJ2-5
clone_size: few
cdr3_aa: CASSPGEGAFQETQYF
cdr3_nt: TGTGCCAGCAGCCCAGGCGAGGGGGCGTTCCAAGAGACCCAGTACTTC

d_call: .
v_call: TRBV5-6
j_call: TRBJ2-7
clone_size: few
cdr3_aa: CASSLVRAASLSYEQYF
cdr3_nt: TGTGCCAGCAGCTTGGTAAGAGCGGCTAGCCTGAGCTACGAGCAGTACTTC

d_call: .
v_call: TRBV12-3/TRBV12-4
j_call: TRBJ1-4
clone_size: few
cdr3_aa: CASSSPNTNEKLFF
cdr3_nt: TGTGCCAGCAGTTCCCCGAATACTAATGAAAAACTGTTTTTT

d_call: .
v_call: TRBV9
j_call: TRBJ2-7
clone_size: many
cdr3_aa: CASSLGNFAQYF
cdr3_nt: TGTGCCAGCAGCCTCGGGAATTTTGCGCAGTACTTC

d_call: .
v_call: TRBV5-1
j_call: TRBJ2-2
clone_size: few
cdr3_aa: CASSLTSRGWRDTGELFF
cdr3_nt: TGCGCCAGCAGCTTAACGAGCAGGGGATGGCGGGACACCGGGGAGCTGTTTTTT

d_call: TRBD1
v_call: TRBV12-3/TRBV12-4
j_call: TRBJ2-1
clone_size: few
cdr3_aa: CASSSWTGGYRLAVYNEQFF
cdr3_nt: TGTGCCAGCAGTTCGTGGACAGGGGGCTATCGGCTAGCGGTTTACAATGAGCAGTTCTTC

d_call: TRBD2
v_call: TRBV11-2
j_call: TRBJ2-3
clone_size: few
cdr3_aa: CASSFRGRAMDTQYF
cdr3_nt: TGTGCCAGCAGCTTTCGCGGGAGGGCGATGGATACGCAGTATTTT

d_call: TRBD2
v_call: TRBV20-1
j_call: TRBJ2-7
clone_size: few
cdr3_aa: CSARAPGLAGIYEQYF
cdr3_nt: TGCAGTGCTAGAGCCCCGGGACTAGCGGGAATCTACGAGCAGTACTTC

d_call: TRBD1
v_call: TRBV5-1
j_call: TRBJ2-7
clone_size: .
cdr3_aa: CASSLDRDRGVYEQYF
cdr3_nt: TGCGCCAGCAGCTTGGACCGCGACAGGGGGGTCTACGAGCAGTACTTC

d_call: .
v_call: TRBV18
j_call: TRBJ1-1
clone_size: .
cdr3_aa: CASSPARGRTEAFF
cdr3_nt: TGTGCCAGCTCACCCGCCCGAGGGAGGACTGAAGCTTTCTTT

d_call: .
v_call: TRBV20-1
j_call: TRBJ1-5
clone_size: few
cdr3_aa: CSARDGRGFYSNQPQHF
cdr3_nt: TGCAGTGCTAGAGATGGGAGAGGCTTTTATAGCAATCAGCCCCAGCATTTT

d_call: .
v_call: TRBV20-1
j_call: TRBJ2-7
clone_size: .
cdr3_aa: CSARIRTTYEQYF
cdr3_nt: TGCAGTGCTAGGATTCGGACGACCTACGAGCAGTACTTC

d_call: TRBD1
v_call: TRBV20-1
j_call: TRBJ1-2
clone_size: few
cdr3_aa: CSARDGDRGLYGYTF
cdr3_nt: TGCAGTGCTAGAGATGGAGACAGGGGGCTCTATGGCTACACCTTC

d_call: TRBD1
v_call: TRBV4-2
j_call: TRBJ2-1
clone_size: few
cdr3_aa: CASSKAGTGADEQFF
cdr3_nt: TGTGCCAGCAGCAAAGCCGGGACAGGGGCCGATGAGCAGTTCTTC

d_call: .
v_call: TRBV3-1
j_call: TRBJ2-3
clone_size: few
cdr3_aa: CASSQSSPASRDTQYF
cdr3_nt: TGTGCCAGCAGCCAATCAAGTCCGGCTTCTCGGGATACGCAGTATTTT

d_call: .
v_call: TRBV7-6
j_call: TRBJ2-2
clone_size: once
cdr3_aa: CASSLASGAPITGELFF
cdr3_nt: TGTGCCAGCAGCTTAGCGTCCGGGGCCCCAATTACCGGGGAGCTGTTTTTT

d_call: .
v_call: TRBV10-3
j_call: TRBJ1-1
clone_size: few
cdr3_aa: CAIRWGVKNTEAFF
cdr3_nt: TGTGCCATCAGGTGGGGGGTGAAGAACACTGAAGCTTTCTTT

d_call: TRBD2
v_call: TRBV20-1
j_call: TRBJ2-7
clone_size: many
cdr3_aa: CSAPGTSGTYEQYF
cdr3_nt: TGCAGTGCTCCAGGGACTAGCGGTACCTACGAGCAGTACTTC

d_call: TRBD1
v_call: TRBV29-1
j_call: TRBJ1-4
clone_size: .
cdr3_aa: CSVGRLTGNEKLFF
cdr3_nt: TGCAGCGTTGGCCGACTGACAGGGAATGAAAAACTGTTTTTT

d_call: .
v_call: TRBV5-6
j_call: TRBJ1-1
clone_size: few
cdr3_aa: CASSWDEGTEAFF
cdr3_nt: TGTGCCAGCAGCTGGGATGAGGGCACTGAAGCTTTCTTT

d_call: TRBD1
v_call: TRBV5-1
j_call: TRBJ1-1
clone_size: .
cdr3_aa: CASSSGQVDTEAFF
cdr3_nt: TGCGCCAGCAGCTCAGGACAGGTCGACACTGAAGCTTTCTTT

d_call: .
v_call: TRBV11-2
j_call: TRBJ2-3
clone_size: .
cdr3_aa: CASSLRAASLHAQYF
cdr3_nt: TGTGCCAGCAGCCTCAGGGCAGCTAGCCTCCATGCGCAGTATTTT

d_call: .
v_call: TRBV20-1
j_call: TRBJ1-5
clone_size: .
cdr3_aa: CSARDGTINRPQHF
cdr3_nt: TGCAGTGCTAGAGATGGGACCATTAATCGGCCCCAGCATTTT

d_call: .
v_call: TRBV11-2
j_call: TRBJ2-7
clone_size: few
cdr3_aa: CASSPDPFYEQYF
cdr3_nt: TGTGCCAGCAGCCCGGATCCGTTCTACGAGCAGTACTTC

d_call: TRBD1
v_call: TRBV29-1
j_call: TRBJ2-3
clone_size: many
cdr3_aa: CSVSTGADTQYF
cdr3_nt: TGCAGCGTTTCCACAGGGGCAGATACGCAGTATTTT

d_call: .
v_call: TRBV6-6
j_call: TRBJ1-1
clone_size: few
cdr3_aa: CASSRAHGEAFF
cdr3_nt: TGTGCCAGCAGTCGCGCCCACGGTGAAGCTTTCTTT

d_call: TRBD2
v_call: TRBV12-3/TRBV12-4
j_call: TRBJ2-1
clone_size: few
cdr3_aa: CASSLSGLAGGWDEQFF
cdr3_nt: TGTGCCAGCAGTTTATCGGGACTAGCGGGAGGTTGGGATGAGCAGTTCTTC

d_call: .
v_call: TRBV15
j_call: TRBJ1-2
clone_size: .
cdr3_aa: CATSRDGQKINYGYTF
cdr3_nt: TGTGCCACCAGCAGAGATGGGCAGAAGATCAACTATGGCTACACCTTC

d_call: .
v_call: TRBV25-1
j_call: TRBJ2-3
clone_size: .
cdr3_aa: CASRAPGQLSDTQYF
cdr3_nt: TGTGCCAGCAGAGCTCCCGGACAGCTTTCAGATACGCAGTATTTT

d_call: .
v_call: TRBV12-3/TRBV12-4
j_call: TRBJ2-1
clone_size: many
cdr3_aa: CATTTSVGTANNEQFF
cdr3_nt: TGTGCCACAACAACATCCGTGGGGACGGCCAACAATGAGCAGTTCTTC

d_call: .
v_call: TRBV20-1
j_call: TRBJ2-1
clone_size: few
cdr3_aa: CSARDTYYNEQFF
cdr3_nt: TGCAGTGCTAGAGACACCTACTACAATGAGCAGTTCTTC

d_call: TRBD2
v_call: TRBV5-1
j_call: TRBJ2-1
clone_size: few
cdr3_aa: CASSPPSGLAANNEQFF
cdr3_nt: TGCGCCAGCAGCCCGCCGTCGGGACTAGCGGCGAACAATGAGCAGTTCTTC

d_call: .
v_call: TRBV7-2
j_call: TRBJ2-7
clone_size: many
cdr3_aa: CASSLLDWAYEQYF
cdr3_nt: TGTGCCAGCAGCTTACTCGACTGGGCCTACGAGCAGTACTTC

d_call: TRBD1
v_call: TRBV4-1
j_call: TRBJ1-5
clone_size: .
cdr3_aa: CASSQGPGTGDNQPQHF
cdr3_nt: TGCGCCAGCAGCCAAGGGCCAGGGACAGGGGACAATCAGCCCCAGCATTTT

d_call: .
v_call: TRBV6-1
j_call: TRBJ1-1
clone_size: many
cdr3_aa: CASRGTGMNTEAFF
cdr3_nt: TGTGCCAGCAGGGGAACAGGAATGAACACTGAAGCTTTCTTT

d_call: TRBD1
v_call: TRBV25-1
j_call: TRBJ2-5
clone_size: few
cdr3_aa: CASSERQGVVRETQYF
cdr3_nt: TGTGCCAGCAGTGAGAGACAGGGGGTCGTGCGGGAGACCCAGTACTTC

d_call: .
v_call: TRBV3-1
j_call: TRBJ2-7
clone_size: few
cdr3_aa: CASSQEPAASYEQYF
cdr3_nt: TGTGCCAGCAGCCAAGAGCCAGCGGCATCCTACGAGCAGTACTTC

d_call: .
v_call: TRBV20-1
j_call: TRBJ1-4
clone_size: .
cdr3_aa: CSARDHRGFEKLFF
cdr3_nt: TGCAGTGCTAGAGATCATCGAGGGTTCGAAAAACTGTTTTTT

d_call: TRBD2
v_call: TRBV10-3
j_call: TRBJ2-1
clone_size: many
cdr3_aa: CAISVIRTSLYNEQFF
cdr3_nt: TGTGCCATCAGTGTGATCAGGACTAGCCTTTACAATGAGCAGTTCTTC

d_call: TRBD2
v_call: TRBV7-9
j_call: TRBJ2-1
clone_size: few
cdr3_aa: CASVQMGLAGEFF
cdr3_nt: TGTGCCAGCGTCCAAATGGGACTAGCGGGAGAGTTCTTC

d_call: TRBD1
v_call: TRBV12-3/TRBV12-4
j_call: TRBJ2-3
clone_size: .
cdr3_aa: CASSLGGTGTDTQYF
cdr3_nt: TGTGCCAGCAGTTTAGGGGGGACAGGGACGGATACGCAGTATTTT

d_call: .
v_call: TRBV27
j_call: TRBJ1-1
clone_size: .
cdr3_aa: CASSKVANTEAFF
cdr3_nt: TGTGCCAGCAGTAAGGTCGCGAACACTGAAGCTTTCTTT

d_call: .
v_call: TRBV5-1
j_call: TRBJ2-1
clone_size: many
cdr3_aa: CASSLGWNEQFF
cdr3_nt: TGTGCCAGCAGCTTAGGGTGGAATGAGCAGTTCTTC

d_call: TRBD2
v_call: TRBV5-1
j_call: TRBJ2-7
clone_size: few
cdr3_aa: CASSLRGRRLAGNEQYF
cdr3_nt: TGCGCCAGCAGCTTGAGGGGTAGGAGACTAGCGGGAAACGAGCAGTACTTC

d_call: .
v_call: TRBV6-2/TRBV6-3
j_call: TRBJ2-1
clone_size: .
cdr3_aa: CASSYGGGRNEQFF
cdr3_nt: TGTGCCAGCAGTTACGGCGGGGGCCGGAATGAGCAGTTCTTC

d_call: .
v_call: TRBV12-3/TRBV12-4
j_call: TRBJ2-7
clone_size: once
cdr3_aa: CASSSGLGQYF
cdr3_nt: TGTGCCAGCAGCTCGGGACTCGGGCAGTACTTC

d_call: TRBD1
v_call: TRBV20-1
j_call: TRBJ1-4
clone_size: few
cdr3_aa: CSAHRGISEKLFF
cdr3_nt: TGCAGTGCGCACAGGGGGATTAGTGAAAAACTGTTTTTT